The 20 T cell receptor beta chains below were found in one sample sequenced in a study of cytomegalovirus exposure and HLA in healthy donors. It was with 60 Vbeta and 13 Jbeta primers that the PCR ran. TCRdb keeps only in-frame clones here, not all; method: immunoSEQ multiplex PCR. The repertoire includes about 200,000 clones, approximately 80% of them detected once, and 1.8% sits in the top ten. The specimen sequenced was PBMCs. The receptor source for this set is a woman younger than 45 in good health and CMV-seronegative.

The rearrangement uses TRBV5-4 and TRBJ1-1; D may be TRBD1 (6 bases). The V and J ends lost 2 bases and 4 bases respectively, with 12 bases between them. Per the germline V gene, CDR1 is SGHNT and CDR2 is YYREEE (reference sequence). The CDR3 is 14 residues long. CDR3 in amino acids: CASSFRAGATEAFF. The CDR3 coding sequence is TGTGCCAGCAGCTTTAGGGCAGGGGCCACTGAAGCTTTCTTT.

The rearrangement joins TRBV12-5 to TRBJ2-2; TRBD1 agrees at 8 bases. The CDR3 sequence is 20 residues long. Per the germline V gene, CDR1 is LGHNT and CDR2 is FRNRAP. V shed 0 bases and J 0 bases; nucleotides not matched to a gene: 12. The CDR3 sequence is CASGLVNGRGLSANTGELFF. As DNA, the CDR3 is TGTGCTAGTGGTTTGGTAAATGGCAGGGGGCTTTCCGCGAACACCGGGGAGCTGTTTTTT.

The chain joins TRBV6-4 to TRBJ2-5; 9 bases map to TRBD1. TRBJ2-7 explains the end of the DNA better; the J call may be wrong. CDR1 is MRHNA and CDR2 is SNTAGT in the germline V gene. CDR3 length: 15 amino acids. The CDR3 loop reads CASSEAPGQGYEQYF. The CDR3 coding sequence is TGTGCCAGCAGTGAGGCACCGGGACAGGGTTACGAGCAGTACTTC.

The rearrangement links TRBV2 to TRBJ2-1; D remains ambiguous. V lost 3 bases, J lost 6 bases, and 9 bases lay in between. CDR3 length: 13 amino acids. CDR1 and CDR2 (germline): SNHLY, FYNNEI. CDR3 DNA sequence: TGTGCCAGCAGTGATCTTTTTCTCAATGAGCAGTTCTTC. Amino acid sequence: CASSDLFLNEQFF.

This clone came up once. The chain uses TRBV18 and TRBJ1-2; D is uncertain. This CDR3 has 11 residues. The V end lost 6 bases, the J end lost 8 bases, and 10 bases lay between the germline ends. Germline CDR1 is KGHSH and CDR2 is LQKENI. The CDR3 sequence is CASSFMRGYTF. The DNA for the CDR3 is TGTGCCAGCTCTTTTATGCGGGGCTACACCTTC.

This clone was observed once. Its ends do not fully match the called genes, so a read error is possible. This chain links TRBV5-8 with TRBJ2-7; tentatively, D is TRBD2 (5 bases). Per the germline V gene, CDR1 is SGHTS and CDR2 is YDEGEE. This CDR3 spans 13 amino acids. CDR3 nucleotide sequence: TGTGCCAGCAGCATCGATCCGGACCGGAGGAGTCACTTC. As protein: CASSIDPDRRSHF.

The chain recombines TRBV19 with TRBJ1-5; no definite D call. V lost 4 bases to trimming and J lost 6 bases, with 13 bases between them. There are 14 residues in the CDR3. Per germline, CDR1 LNHDA and CDR2 SQIVND (reference sequence). CDR3 DNA sequence: TGTGCCAGTAGTAGGCGGGCGCCGGGTCAGCCCCAGCATTTT. It translates to CASSRRAPGQPQHF.

The J gene is TRBJ2-5, the V gene TRBV5-4; tentative D call: TRBD2 (5 bases). V lost 0 bases and J lost 0, with 9 bases in between. CDR1 is SGHNT and CDR2 is YYREEE in the germline V gene (reference sequence). CDR3 length equals 15 residues. In DNA, the CDR3 is TGTGCCAGCAGCTTGGGTGGACTTCACCAAGAGACCCAGTACTTC. Its translation: CASSLGGLHQETQYF.

V gene TRBV2 combines with J gene TRBJ1-3; 7 bases align to TRBD1. The CDR3 contains 16 residues. Germline V gives CDR1 SNHLY, CDR2 FYNNEI. V shed 6 bases and J 0 bases; nucleotides not matched to a gene: 8. CDR3 loop: CASRLNRGNSGNTIYF. CDR3 in DNA: TGTGCCAGCAGATTGAACAGGGGAAACTCTGGAAACACCATATATTTT.

The rearrangement uses TRBV2 and TRBJ2-1; 13 bases are a match to TRBD2. Germline CDR1 reads SNHLY; CDR2 reads FYNNEI. This CDR3 is 15 amino acids long. V was pared by 5 bases and J by 7 bases, with 5 bases of the junction left unmatched. In DNA, the CDR3 is TGTGCCAGCAGTTGGACTAGCGGGAGTTGGAATGAGCAGTTCTTC. It is translated as CASSWTSGSWNEQFF.

The genes are TRBV5-8 and TRBJ2-7, with a weak D call TRBD1 (6 bases). The germline gives CDR1 SGHTS, CDR2 YDEGEE. The CDR3 length is 18 residues. Trimming pared 2 bases from V and 8 bases from J, leaving 29 bases between. The CDR3 sequence is CASSLLSTGPGDTVKQYF. The CDR3 DNA reads as TGTGCCAGCAGCTTATTAAGTACAGGGCCCGGGGACACTGTAAAGCAGTACTTC. The whole variable domain, remainder taken from reference TRBV5-8 and TRBJ2-7, is EAGVTQSPTHLIKTRGQQATLRCSPISGHTSVYWYQQALGLGLQFLLWYDEGEERNRGNFPPRFSGRQFPNYSSELNVNALELEDSALYLCASSLLSTGPGDTVKQYFGPGTRLTVT.

The chain has TRBV9 and TRBJ2-2, with TRBD2 identical over 9 bases. The V gene end was trimmed by 4 bases and the J gene end by 8 bases; junction bases not matched to a gene: 12. CDR1 SGDLS and CDR2 YYNGEE come from the germline V gene. The CDR3 length is 16 residues. CDR3 nucleotide sequence: TGTGCCAGCAGCCCACCGGGCGGGAGGGCCCCTGGGGAGCTGTTTTTT. Residues: CASSPPGGRAPGELFF.

This clone appeared many times. The V and J genes are TRBV19 and TRBJ2-7, with TRBD1 matching over 7 bases. Per germline, CDR1 LNHDA and CDR2 SQIVND (reference sequence). V lost 5 bases, J lost 1 base, and 11 bases stayed unmatched. The CDR3 covers 16 residues. CDR3 DNA sequence: TGTGCCAGTAGTGTCTCCGGGACAGCTATTTCCTACGAGCAGTACTTC. Protein: CASSVSGTAISYEQYF.

The J gene is TRBJ1-5, the V gene TRBV4-1; D may be TRBD1 (6 bases). V lost 1 base, J lost 6 bases, and 19 bases lay in between. The length of the CDR3 is 17 residues. Germline loops: CDR1 MGHRA, CDR2 YSYEKL. For the CDR3, the DNA is TGCGCCAGCAGCCAAGGGGCTGCCAGGGGAAATCGTCAGCCCCAGCATTTT. It yields the protein CASSQGAARGNRQPQHF.

The rearrangement uses TRBV2 and TRBJ1-2, with TRBD1 matching 9 bases. Germline V gene sequence: CDR1 SNHLY, CDR2 FYNNEI. The CDR3 is made up of 15 amino acids. V was clipped by 6 bases and J by 3 bases; unmatched bases: 8. CDR3 protein: CASRTSRDRDYGYTF. DNA for the CDR3: TGTGCCAGCAGGACCAGCCGGGACAGGGACTATGGCTACACCTTC.

This clone has only a few counts. This sequence joins TRBV27 and TRBJ2-7; 8 nucleotides line up with TRBD2. The J segment lost 5 bases and the V segment lost 5 bases, leaving 8 bases of the junction unmatched. Germline V gene lookup returns CDR1 MNHEY and CDR2 SMNVEV (reference sequence). The CDR3 is made up of 14 amino acids. The CDR3 loop reads CASSPRLAFNEQYF. For the CDR3, the DNA is TGTGCCAGCAGTCCCCGACTAGCGTTCAACGAGCAGTACTTC.

This chain connects TRBV5-1 to TRBJ2-3; TRBD2 matches at 8 bases. Germline values: CDR1 SGHRS, CDR2 YFSETQ. The CDR3 length is 15 residues. The V and J ends lost 3 bases and 7 bases, in that order; junction bases with no gene match: 10. The chain's CDR3 is CASSSTSGSPHTQYF. CDR3 in DNA: TGCGCCAGCAGCTCCACTAGCGGTAGCCCGCATACGCAGTATTTT.

CDR3 coding DNA: TGTGCCAGCAGTTACTCCCCGGGAGGGAGGGCCCAGTACTTC. It yields the protein CASSYSPGGRAQYF. The chain recombines TRBV6-5 with TRBJ2-5, with 8 bases fitting TRBD2. Unmatched junction bases numbered 6, after V lost 0 bases and J lost 9 bases. The CDR3 sequence is 14 residues long. The germline CDR1 and CDR2 sequences are MNHEY and SVGAGI.

V and J are TRBV5-4 and TRBJ2-3; the match to TRBD2 covers 8 bases. The CDR3 loop spans 15 amino acids. Germline trimming cut 2 bases from V and 4 bases from J; bases unmatched to any gene: 6. Per germline, CDR1 SGHNT and CDR2 YYREEE (reference sequence). CDR3 DNA: TGTGCCAGCAGCTTCGGGGGGGGGCCCCCAGATACGCAGTATTTT. This sequence encodes CASSFGGGPPDTQYF.

This clone showed up just once. The rearrangement joins TRBV19 to TRBJ2-7; D is possibly TRBD1 (6 bases). Between the trimmed V and J ends, which lost 3 bases and 2 bases, there was a span of 11 bases. The germline V gene has CDR1 LNHDA and CDR2 SQIVND (reference sequence). This CDR3 comprises 14 residues. The CDR3 region has the DNA TGTGCCAGTAGTATGGCAGGGGACACCTACGAGCAGTACTTC. Translating it yields CASSMAGDTYEQYF.